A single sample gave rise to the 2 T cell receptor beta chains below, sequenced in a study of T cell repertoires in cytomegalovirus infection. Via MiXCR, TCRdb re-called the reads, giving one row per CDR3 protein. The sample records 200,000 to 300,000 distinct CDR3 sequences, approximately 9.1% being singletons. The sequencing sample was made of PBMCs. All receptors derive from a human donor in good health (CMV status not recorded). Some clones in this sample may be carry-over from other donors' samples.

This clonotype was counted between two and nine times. CDR3 bases: TGTGCCAGTAGGGACCCCTCAGCGGCAGGCACAGATACGCAGTATTTT. Translated, it gives CASRDPSAAGTDTQYF. This chain uses TRBV19 with TRBJ2-3; D might be TRBD2 (5 bases). CDR1 and CDR2 (germline): LNHDA, SQIVND (reference sequence). Trimming removed 6 bases from V and 1 base from J, with 17 bases in between. This CDR3 is 16 amino acids long.

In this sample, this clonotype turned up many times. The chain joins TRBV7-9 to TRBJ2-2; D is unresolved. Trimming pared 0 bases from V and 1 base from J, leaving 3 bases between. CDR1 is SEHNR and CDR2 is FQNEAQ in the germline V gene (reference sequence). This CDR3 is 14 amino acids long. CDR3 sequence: CASSLALNTGELFF. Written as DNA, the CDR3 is TGTGCCAGCAGCTTAGCGCTGAACACCGGGGAGCTGTTTTTT.